Each of the 18 T cell receptor beta chains below was sequenced from the same sample in a study of blood T cells in healthy people across ages. A second PCR of roughly 6 to 12 cycles used a sample-barcoded 5' primer and a J-beta primer mix. TCRdb used MiXCR to reprocess the 5' RACE reads, holding one entry per CDR3 protein. Among 650,000 or so distinct CDR3 sequences listed, 40% to 65% were seen once. Sequencing was carried out using blood. The source of these receptors is a woman older than 75 in good health.

V usage is TRBV7-9 and J usage is TRBJ2-1, with TRBD1 as a possible D gene (6 bases). Germline loops: CDR1 SEHNR, CDR2 FQNEAQ (reference sequence). The CDR3 covers 13 residues. Trimming took 3 bases from V and 5 from J, leaving 8 bases between them. CDR3 bases: TGTGCCAGCAGCTTTACAGGGAACAATGAGCAGTTCTTC. It is translated as CASSFTGNNEQFF.

This clonotype came up once. V gene TRBV29-1 combines with J gene TRBJ2-5; perhaps TRBD1 as D (6 bases). The V gene's germline CDR1 is SQVTM and CDR2 ANQGSEA. The ends were cut back, 6 bases at V and 3 bases at J, with 14 bases in the middle. This CDR3 is built from 13 residues. The CDR3 DNA is TGCAGCGTGCTGATTCGGACAGAAGAGACCCAGTACTTC. The encoded protein is CSVLIRTEETQYF.

The chain combines TRBV29-1 with TRBJ2-2, with D uncertain. Germline CDR1 reads SQVTM; CDR2 reads ANQGSEA. This CDR3 has 15 amino acids. V lost 4 bases, J lost 4 bases, and 16 bases lay in between. This CDR3 reads CSVGPARQITGELFF. DNA of the CDR3: TGCAGCGTTGGTCCCGCGCGTCAGATCACCGGGGAGCTGTTTTTT.

This clonotype was observed at least ten times. CDR3: CASSLNGHLSTDTQYF. Written as DNA, the CDR3 is TGTGCCAGCAGCTTGAATGGACACCTTAGCACAGATACGCAGTATTTT. The chain uses TRBV5-5 and TRBJ2-3; D is possibly TRBD1 (5 bases). The germline V gene encodes CDR1 SGHKS and CDR2 YYEKEE (reference sequence). This CDR3 contains 16 residues. V was trimmed by 1 base and J by 0 bases, leaving 12 bases between them.

This sequence joins TRBV2 and TRBJ2-1; D remains ambiguous. The CDR3 extends over 13 amino acids. Germline V gene sequence: CDR1 SNHLY, CDR2 FYNNEI. V was trimmed by 4 bases and J by 13 bases, leaving 17 bases between them. The CDR3 DNA reads TGTGCCAGCAGTGGGGTCGTGCTAGGCGGTCAGTTCTTC. As protein: CASSGVVLGGQFF.

This chain connects TRBV7-8 to TRBJ2-1, with no clear D. The CDR3 has 14 amino acids. The V gene lost 5 bases and the J gene lost 3 bases, with 11 bases spanning the gap. Germline values: CDR1 SGHVS, CDR2 FQNEAQ. The chain's CDR3 is CASSPAGRYNEQFF. DNA of the CDR3: TGTGCCAGCAGCCCTGCAGGCCGCTACAATGAGCAGTTCTTC. The complete variable domain, with remaining parts taken from reference TRBV7-8 and TRBJ2-1, reads GAGVSQSPRYKVAKRGQDVALRCDPISGHVSLFWYQQALGQGPEFLTYFQNEAQLDKSGLPSDRFFAERPEGSVSTLKIQRTQQEDSAVYLCASSPAGRYNEQFFGPGTRLTVL.

This clonotype was recorded at least ten times. The genes are TRBV12-5 and TRBJ2-1; D is perhaps TRBD1 (5 bases). The CDR3 extends over 16 amino acids. V was shortened by 1 base and J by 1 base, with 11 bases between the two germline ends. Germline CDR1 is LGHNT and CDR2 is FRNRAP. The CDR3 nucleotides read TGTGCTAGTGGTTTGGCCCGCCAGGGTTCCTACAATGAGCAGTTCTTC. Its protein is CASGLARQGSYNEQFF.

In this sample, this clonotype turned up a few times. The chain carries TRBV7-3 and TRBJ2-5, with D tentatively TRBD2 (5 bases). Trimming took off 2 bases at V and 0 bases at J, with 7 bases between the two ends. The length of the CDR3 is 14 residues. The germline gives CDR1 SGHTA, CDR2 FQGTGA. In DNA, the CDR3 is TGTGCCAGCAGCTTATCGGGGAACCAAGAGACCCAGTACTTC. Amino acid sequence: CASSLSGNQETQYF.

V usage is TRBV11-2 and J usage is TRBJ2-7; D possibly corresponds to TRBD2 (6 bases). The CDR3 is 14 amino acids. The V gene lost 2 bases and the J gene lost 3 bases, with 11 bases spanning the gap. Germline V gene data show CDR1 as SGHAT and CDR2 as FQNNGV. Here the CDR3 reads CASSLRGLYYEQYF. The CDR3 nucleotides are TGTGCCAGCAGCTTACGGGGGTTATACTACGAGCAGTACTTC.

Remarks on this clonotype: At one end, the junction sequence differs from germline, possibly due to a read error. V is TRBV6-6 and J is TRBJ2-7; D not resolved. This CDR3 region has 13 residues. Germline loops: CDR1 MNHNY, CDR2 SVGAGI (reference sequence). The CDR3 DNA is TGTGCCGGCAGTGACACTGGAAGGTACGAGCAGTACTTC. Translation gives CAGSDTGRYEQYF.

This clonotype appeared many times. This chain joins TRBV30 and TRBJ1-2, with a weak D call TRBD1 (6 bases). The CDR3 covers 13 residues. V dropped 3 bases and J dropped 8 bases, with 16 bases sitting between them. Germline loops: CDR1 GTSNPN, CDR2 SVGIG (reference sequence). The CDR3 DNA sequence: TGTGCCTGGAGCTCCGACAGGTTGAAGGGCTACACCTTC. It yields the protein CAWSSDRLKGYTF.

This clonotype was seen repeatedly, ten times or more. The V and J genes are TRBV7-3 and TRBJ2-1, with 13 bases matching TRBD2. From germline, CDR1 is SGHTA and CDR2 FQGTGA. CDR3 size: 16 residues. V shed 0 bases, J shed 9 bases, and the junction held 5 bases outside the gene matches. The CDR3 coding sequence is TGTGCCAGCAGCTTAACACTAGCGGGAGGGTTCGGTGAGCAGTTCTTC. Its translation is CASSLTLAGGFGEQFF.

V gene TRBV25-1 combines with J gene TRBJ1-4; D ambiguous. V lost 6 bases to trimming and J lost 8 bases, with 10 bases between them. Germline V gene sequence: CDR1 MGHDK, CDR2 SYGVNS. This CDR3 has 12 amino acids. In nucleotides, the CDR3 is TGTGCCAGCAGGGGCGGGCGGGAAAAACTGTTTTTT. Protein: CASRGGREKLFF. Variable domain in full (rest from reference TRBV25-1 and TRBJ1-4): EADIYQTPRYLVIGTGKKITLECSQTMGHDKMYWYQQDPGMELHLIHYSYGVNSTEKGDLSSESTVSRIRTEHFPLTLESARPSHTSQYLCASRGGREKLFFGSGTQLSVL.

Regarding this clonotype: A read error may account for a junction end that differs from germline. The rearrangement uses TRBV7-2 and TRBJ2-6; D perhaps matches TRBD1 (6 bases). Germline V gene lookup returns CDR1 SGHTA and CDR2 FQGNSA. This CDR3 is 16 amino acids long. In DNA, the CDR3 is TGTGCCAGCAGCTCAATACAGGGAACCGGGGCCAACGTCCTGATTTTC. It translates to CASSSIQGTGANVLIF.

V is TRBV29-1 and J is TRBJ2-7, with D possibly matching TRBD1 (5 bases). The ends were cut back, 6 bases at V and 4 bases at J, with 13 bases in the middle. Germline lookup yields CDR1 SQVTM and CDR2 ANQGSEA. This CDR3 is built from 12 residues. CDR3 in amino acids: CSVRPGFYEQYF. DNA of the CDR3: TGCAGCGTAAGACCAGGGTTTTACGAGCAGTACTTC.

Comment on this clonotype: Since a much larger clone is just one base distant, this may be a read error. The chain carries TRBV28 and TRBJ1-2, with D possibly matching TRBD1 (5 bases). The CDR3 extends over 12 amino acids. Germline V gene data show CDR1 as MDHEN and CDR2 as SYDVKM. The CDR3 region has the DNA TGTGCCTGCAGCCCCGGGGGCTATGGCTACACCTTC. It yields the protein CACSPGGYGYTF.

The V call is TRBV11-2, the J call TRBJ2-5; D is uncertain. The CDR3 covers 16 residues. The germline CDR1 and CDR2 sequences are SGHAT and FQNNGV. V lost 0 bases to trimming and J lost 11 bases, with 22 bases between them. The CDR3 region is CASSLDPGGRSRKQYF. Here the CDR3 DNA reads TGTGCCAGCAGCTTAGATCCGGGCGGTAGGAGCCGTAAGCAGTACTTC.

The chain uses TRBV25-1 and TRBJ1-1; 9 positions agree with TRBD1. Germline loops: CDR1 MGHDK, CDR2 SYGVNS. V shed 8 bases and J 3 bases; nucleotides not matched to a gene: 10. The CDR3 is 15 amino acids. Written as DNA, the CDR3 is TGTGCCAGCCGAAACGGCGGACAGGGGTACACTGAAGCTTTCTTT. This translates into CASRNGGQGYTEAFF.